This record concerns one TCR beta chain sequence. This sample is drawn from a study of OX40 agonist ivuxolimab in advanced cancers. As for the study in general: Having had anti-PD-1, anti-PD-L1 or anti-CTLA-4 therapy before was allowed, and roughly 40% had some.

Clones were sequenced by immunoSEQ multiplex PCR, and TCRdb holds only the in-frame ones, with some missing. The sample contains 35,000 to 55,000 clones, 65% to 85% of which appear only once. The length of the CDR3 is 18 residues. Trimming pared 2 bases from V and 0 bases from J, leaving 19 bases between. CDR1 SEHNR and CDR2 FQNEAQ come from the germline V gene (reference sequence). The clonotype comes from an adult with an advanced solid tumor such as melanoma, head and neck, liver or kidney cancer. Source: CD4+ or CD8+ T cells sorted from blood, taken in a trial of the OX40 agonist ivuxolimab. V is TRBV7-9 and J is TRBJ1-1; no firm D call. The CDR3 here is CASSLSAPPLGMNTEAFF. The CDR3 DNA is TGTGCCAGCAGCTTATCAGCCCCCCCTCTTGGGATGAACACTGAAGCTTTCTTT.